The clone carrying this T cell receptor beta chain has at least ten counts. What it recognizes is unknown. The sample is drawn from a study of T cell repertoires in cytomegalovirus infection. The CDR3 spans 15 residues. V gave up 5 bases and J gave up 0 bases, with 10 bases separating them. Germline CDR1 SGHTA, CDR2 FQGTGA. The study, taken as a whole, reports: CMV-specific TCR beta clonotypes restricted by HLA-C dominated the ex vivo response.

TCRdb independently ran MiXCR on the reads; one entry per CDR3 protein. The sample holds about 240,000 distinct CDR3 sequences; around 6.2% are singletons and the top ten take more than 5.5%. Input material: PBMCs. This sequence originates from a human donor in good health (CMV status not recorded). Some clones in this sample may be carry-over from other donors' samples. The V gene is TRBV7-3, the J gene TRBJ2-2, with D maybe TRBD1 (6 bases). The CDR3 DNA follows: TGTGCCAGCAGCCCGACAGGACCGAACACCGGGGAGCTGTTTTTT. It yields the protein CASSPTGPNTGELFF.